This section outlines one T cell receptor (beta chain) sequence together with its context. The data were obtained in a study of blood T cell repertoires in COVID-19. The overall study: Samples representing acute and convalescent COVID-19 were sourced from the United States, Italy and Spain.

Some clones are missing from TCRdb's copy, which holds only in-frame ones; the method was immunoSEQ multiplex PCR. The sample has over 250,000 clones, about nine tenths seen once. Source material: peripheral blood. The receptor was isolated from a woman aged 40 to 50 who had recovered from COVID-19.

This chain's CDR3 is CASSSGTGPARSNQPQHF. CDR3 bases: TGTGCCAGCAGTTCCGGGACAGGCCCAGCTCGTAGCAATCAGCCCCAGCATTTT. The genes are TRBV6-2 or TRBV6-3 and TRBJ1-5; 8 bases map to TRBD1. The junction had 11 bases not matched to a gene; V was cut back by 4 bases and J by 0 bases. Germline V lookup: CDR1 MNHEY, CDR2 SVGEGT. This CDR3 region has 18 residues.